Listed below are T cell receptor beta chains from one sample, sequenced in a study of a mutant IDH1 vaccine in newly diagnosed glioma. Produced via immunoSEQ multiplex PCR; TCRdb's table is partial and in-frame only. The sample lists approximately 60,000 clones; about 74% were seen once. These TCRs' antigens remain unknown. Material: PBMCs, obtained from a glioma patient whose treatment included an IDH1 peptide vaccine. All receptors derive from a man aged 45-65 years with glioma. The CDR3 runs from the conserved cysteine through the conserved F or W. D genes are given only for firm matches. Size tells how often a clone was seen (once, few, many) or the class of an expanded clone, and some rows leave it out.

j_gene | abundance | d_gene | v_gene | CDR3aa | CDR3nt
TRBJ1-1 | few | . | TRBV27 | CASSWGASNTEAFF | TGTGCCAGCAGTTGGGGGGCGTCGAACACTGAAGCTTTCTTT
TRBJ2-7 | . | . | TRBV7-9 | CASSLGSLSDEQYF | TGTGCCAGCAGCTTAGGATCGTTGTCCGACGAGCAGTACTTC
TRBJ2-1 | . | . | TRBV4-2 | CASSQDTDEQFF | TGTGCCAGCAGCCAAGATACGGATGAGCAGTTCTTC
TRBJ1-2 | . | . | TRBV27 | CASTPGGRSGYTF | TGTGCCAGCACCCCTGGGGGAAGGAGTGGCTACACCTTC
TRBJ2-5 | . | TRBD1 | TRBV5-8 | CASSRDSQETQYF | TGTGCCAGCAGCCGGGACAGCCAAGAGACCCAGTACTTC
TRBJ1-4 | . | TRBD1 | TRBV6-1 | CASGGTGKIEKLFF | TGTGCCAGCGGGGGGACAGGGAAAATTGAAAAACTGTTTTTT
TRBJ1-1 | . | . | TRBV11-1 | CASSLDRASTEAFF | TGTGCCAGCAGCTTAGACAGGGCGAGCACTGAAGCTTTCTTT
TRBJ1-2 | . | TRBD1 | TRBV25-1 | CASATWGQTYGYTF | TGTGCCAGCGCCACGTGGGGACAGACCTATGGCTACACCTTC
TRBJ2-3 | . | TRBD2 | TRBV2 | CASRLTSGDYTDTQYF | TGTGCCAGCAGATTGACTAGCGGGGATTACACAGATACGCAGTATTTT
TRBJ2-7 | . | . | TRBV5-1 | CASSLGRTYEQYF | TGCGCCAGCAGCTTGGGCAGAACCTACGAGCAGTACTTC
TRBJ1-2 | . | . | TRBV27 | CASSSWGVNYGYTF | TGTGCCAGCAGCTCGTGGGGAGTTAACTATGGCTACACCTTC
TRBJ2-7 | . | TRBD1 | TRBV18 | CASSRTGDNEQYF | TGTGCCAGCTCTCGGACAGGGGACAACGAGCAGTACTTC
TRBJ2-5 | . | . | TRBV12-5 | CASGFGQPGDRYYF | TGTGCTAGTGGGTTCGGACAACCCGGAGACCGGTACTACTTC
TRBJ1-1 | . | TRBD1 | TRBV7-6 | CASTKGQANTEAFF | TGTGCCAGCACCAAGGGACAGGCGAACACTGAAGCTTTCTTT
TRBJ1-2 | . | . | TRBV10-3 | CAICEDTPNYGYTF | TGTGCCATCTGCGAGGACACCCCTAACTATGGCTACACCTTC
TRBJ2-6 | once | TRBD1 | TRBV25-1 | CASSDPDRAGANVLTF | TGTGCCAGCAGTGACCCGGACAGGGCTGGGGCCAACGTCCTGACTTTC
TRBJ1-2 | . | TRBD1 | TRBV4-2 | CASSQDRQGARNYGYTF | TGTGCCAGCAGCCAAGATCGACAGGGGGCCCGTAACTATGGCTACACCTTC
TRBJ2-7 | . | . | TRBV7-9 | CASSLQGLYEQYF | TGTGCCAGCAGCTTACAGGGGCTTTACGAGCAGTACTTC
TRBJ1-6 | . | . | TRBV2 | CASDGEGNSPLHF | TGTGCCAGCGATGGGGAAGGTAATTCACCCCTCCACTTT
TRBJ1-1 | . | . | TRBV6-1 | CATNQQGGTEAFF | TGTGCCACCAACCAACAGGGCGGCACTGAAGCTTTCTTT
TRBJ2-6 | . | TRBD1 | TRBV15 | CATSRDPPPDRGQGANVLTF | TGTGCCACCAGCAGAGATCCCCCCCCGGACAGGGGGCAAGGGGCCAACGTCCTGACTTTC
TRBJ2-1 | few | TRBD1 | TRBV18 | CASSPPPARTGTYNEQFF | TGTGCCAGCTCACCACCCCCCGCTCGGACAGGGACCTACAATGAGCAGTTCTTC
TRBJ2-3 | . | . | TRBV4-2 | CASSQDTLLASRTDTQYF | TGTGCCAGCAGCCAAGATACCCTCTTAGCGTCTCGCACAGATACGCAGTATTTT
TRBJ1-1 | once | . | TRBV25-1 | CASSGSRPNTEAFF | TGTGCCAGCAGTGGATCCAGACCGAACACTGAAGCTTTCTTT
TRBJ2-5 | few | . | TRBV30 | CAWTLEYQETQYF | TGTGCCTGGACCCTAGAGTACCAAGAGACCCAGTACTTC
TRBJ2-7 | once | TRBD1 | TRBV2 | CASSTRDREPYEQYF | TGTGCCAGCAGTACGCGGGACAGGGAACCCTACGAGCAGTACTTC
TRBJ1-4 | . | . | TRBV5-1 | CASSLNLGSGGEKLFF | TGCGCCAGCAGCTTGAATCTAGGTTCGGGTGGGGAAAAACTGTTTTTT
TRBJ1-5 | . | . | TRBV9 | CASSVGLNQPQHF | TGTGCCAGCAGCGTGGGCCTAAATCAGCCCCAGCATTTT
TRBJ2-3 | . | TRBD2 | TRBV30 | CAWNAGGTDTQYF | TGTGCCTGGAATGCGGGGGGCACAGATACGCAGTATTTT
TRBJ2-7 | . | TRBD1 | TRBV27 | CASSDRAVPYIKQYF | TGTGCCAGCAGTGACAGGGCAGTTCCCTATATTAAGCAGTACTTC
TRBJ1-2 | . | TRBD1 | TRBV30 | CAWGRDRVATANYGYTF | TGTGCCTGGGGCCGGGACAGGGTAGCAACTGCTAACTATGGCTACACCTTC